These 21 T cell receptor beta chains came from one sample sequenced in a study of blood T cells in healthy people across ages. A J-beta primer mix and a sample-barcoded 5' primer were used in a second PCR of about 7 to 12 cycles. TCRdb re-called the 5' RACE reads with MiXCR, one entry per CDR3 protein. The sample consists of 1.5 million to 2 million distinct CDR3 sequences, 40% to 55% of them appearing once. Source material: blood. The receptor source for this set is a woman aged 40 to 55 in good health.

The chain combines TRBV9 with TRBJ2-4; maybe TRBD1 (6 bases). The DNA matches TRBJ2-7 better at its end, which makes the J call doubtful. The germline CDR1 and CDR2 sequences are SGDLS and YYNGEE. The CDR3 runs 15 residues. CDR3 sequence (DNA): TGTGCCAGCAGCGAGAGGGTAACAGGGATCTACGAGCAGTACTTC. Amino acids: CASSERVTGIYEQYF.

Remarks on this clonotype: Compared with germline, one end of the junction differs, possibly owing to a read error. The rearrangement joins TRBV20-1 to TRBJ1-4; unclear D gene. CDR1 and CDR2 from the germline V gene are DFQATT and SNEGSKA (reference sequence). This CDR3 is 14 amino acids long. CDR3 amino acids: CSAFRSATNEKLFF. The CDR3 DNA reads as TGCAGTGCATTTCGGTCAGCAACTAACGAAAAACTGTTTTTT.

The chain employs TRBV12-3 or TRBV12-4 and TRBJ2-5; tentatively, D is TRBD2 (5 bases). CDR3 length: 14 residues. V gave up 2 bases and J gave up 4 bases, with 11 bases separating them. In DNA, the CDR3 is TGTGCCAGCAGTTTATATGAGGGTCGAGAGACCCAGTACTTC. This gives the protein CASSLYEGRETQYF.

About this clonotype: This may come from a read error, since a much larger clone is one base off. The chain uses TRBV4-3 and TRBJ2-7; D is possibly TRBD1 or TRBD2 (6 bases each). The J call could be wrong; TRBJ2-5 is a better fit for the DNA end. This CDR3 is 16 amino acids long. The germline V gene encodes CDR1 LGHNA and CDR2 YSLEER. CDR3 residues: CAGSHGTERGMETQYF. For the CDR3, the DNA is TGCGCCGGCAGCCATGGGACTGAGAGGGGGATGGAGACCCAGTACTTC.

The CDR3 bases are TGCGCCAGCAGCCACCAACAGGGACTGAATCAGCCCCAGCATTTT. Its translation is CASSHQQGLNQPQHF. This rearrangement joins TRBV4-1 to TRBJ1-5; TRBD1 might be the D (6 bases). CDR3 size: 15 residues. V was cut by 3 bases and J by 4 bases, with 13 bases left in between. CDR1 is MGHRA, CDR2 YSYEKL, per germline.

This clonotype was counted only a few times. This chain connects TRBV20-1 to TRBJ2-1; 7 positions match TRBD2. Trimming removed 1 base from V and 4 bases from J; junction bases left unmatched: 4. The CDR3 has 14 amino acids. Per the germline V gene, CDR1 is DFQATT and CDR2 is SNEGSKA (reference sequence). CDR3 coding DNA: TGCAGTGCTAGAGCTGGGGGGGAATACAATGAGCAGTTCTTC. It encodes CSARAGGEYNEQFF.

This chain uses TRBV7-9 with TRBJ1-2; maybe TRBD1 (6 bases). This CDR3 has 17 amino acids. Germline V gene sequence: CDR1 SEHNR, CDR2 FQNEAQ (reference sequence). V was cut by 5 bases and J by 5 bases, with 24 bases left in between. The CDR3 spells CASSQGHELLQGYGYTF. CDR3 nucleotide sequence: TGTGCCAGCAGCCAGGGACACGAACTTCTCCAAGGGTATGGCTACACCTTC.

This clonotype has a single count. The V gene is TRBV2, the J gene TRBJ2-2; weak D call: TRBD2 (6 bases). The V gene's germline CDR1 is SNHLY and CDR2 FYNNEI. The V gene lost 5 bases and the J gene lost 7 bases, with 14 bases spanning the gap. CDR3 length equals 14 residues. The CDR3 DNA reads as TGTGCCAGCAGTCCTATGGGAGGACGCGGGGAGCTGTTTTTT. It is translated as CASSPMGGRGELFF.

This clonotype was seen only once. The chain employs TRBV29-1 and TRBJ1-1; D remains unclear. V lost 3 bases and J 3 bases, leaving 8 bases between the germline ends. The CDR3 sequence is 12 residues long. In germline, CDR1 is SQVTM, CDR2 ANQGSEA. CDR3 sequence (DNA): TGCAGCGTTGAGAGGCAGTACACTGAAGCTTTCTTT. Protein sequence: CSVERQYTEAFF.

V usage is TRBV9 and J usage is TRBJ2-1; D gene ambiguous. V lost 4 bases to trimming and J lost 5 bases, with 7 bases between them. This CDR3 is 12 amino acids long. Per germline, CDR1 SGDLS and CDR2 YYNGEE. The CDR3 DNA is TGTGCCAGCAGCCACTATGACAATGAGCAGTTCTTC. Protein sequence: CASSHYDNEQFF. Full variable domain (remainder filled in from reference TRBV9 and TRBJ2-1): DSGVTQTPKHLITATGQRVTLRCSPRSGDLSVYWYQQSLDQGLQFLIQYYNGEERAKGNILERFSAQQFPDLHSELNLSSLELGDSALYFCASSHYDNEQFFGPGTRLTVL.

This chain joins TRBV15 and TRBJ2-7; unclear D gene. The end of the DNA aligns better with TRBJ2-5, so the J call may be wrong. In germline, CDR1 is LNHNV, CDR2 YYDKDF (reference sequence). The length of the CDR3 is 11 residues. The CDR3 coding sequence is TGTGCCACCAGCTCCAGGGAGACCCAGTACTTC. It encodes CATSSRETQYF.

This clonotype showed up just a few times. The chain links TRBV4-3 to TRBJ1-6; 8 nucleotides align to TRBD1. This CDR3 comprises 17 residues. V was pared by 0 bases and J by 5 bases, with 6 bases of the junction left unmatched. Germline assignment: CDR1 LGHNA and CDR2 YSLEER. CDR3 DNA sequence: TGCGCCAGCAGCCAAGATCACAGGGGGAAGAATAATTCACCCCTCCACTTT. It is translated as CASSQDHRGKNNSPLHF.

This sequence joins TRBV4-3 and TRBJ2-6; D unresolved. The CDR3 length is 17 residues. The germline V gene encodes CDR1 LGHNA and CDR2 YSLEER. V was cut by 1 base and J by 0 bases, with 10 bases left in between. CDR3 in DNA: TGCGCCAGCAGCCAAGTGGCAGTAGCCTCTGGGGCCAACGTCCTGACTTTC. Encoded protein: CASSQVAVASGANVLTF.

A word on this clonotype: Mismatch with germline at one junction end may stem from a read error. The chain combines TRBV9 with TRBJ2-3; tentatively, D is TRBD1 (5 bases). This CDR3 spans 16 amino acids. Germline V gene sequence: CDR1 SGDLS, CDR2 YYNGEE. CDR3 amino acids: CASSAERGHSTDTRYF. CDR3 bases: TGTGCCAGCAGCGCCGAGCGCGGACATAGCACAGATACGCGGTATTTT.

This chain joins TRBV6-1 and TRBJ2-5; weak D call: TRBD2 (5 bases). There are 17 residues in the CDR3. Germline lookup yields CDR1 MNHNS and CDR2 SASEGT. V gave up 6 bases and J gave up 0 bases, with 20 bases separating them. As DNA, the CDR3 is TGTGCCAGCAGCCCACGTTCAGCGGATATGTACCAAGAGACCCAGTACTTC. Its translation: CASSPRSADMYQETQYF.

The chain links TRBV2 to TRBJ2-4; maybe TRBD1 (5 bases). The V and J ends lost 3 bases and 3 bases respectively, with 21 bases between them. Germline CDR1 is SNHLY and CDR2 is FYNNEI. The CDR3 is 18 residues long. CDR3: CASSDETGGYRGKNIQYF. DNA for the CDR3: TGTGCCAGCAGTGACGAGACTGGCGGATATAGGGGCAAAAACATTCAGTACTTC.

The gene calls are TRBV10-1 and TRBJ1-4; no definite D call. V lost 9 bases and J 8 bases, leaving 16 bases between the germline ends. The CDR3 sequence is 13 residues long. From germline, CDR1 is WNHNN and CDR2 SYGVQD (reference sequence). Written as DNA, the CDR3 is TGCGCCAGGGCCCGAAGTGGGAAGGAAAAACTGTTTTTT. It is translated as CARARSGKEKLFF.

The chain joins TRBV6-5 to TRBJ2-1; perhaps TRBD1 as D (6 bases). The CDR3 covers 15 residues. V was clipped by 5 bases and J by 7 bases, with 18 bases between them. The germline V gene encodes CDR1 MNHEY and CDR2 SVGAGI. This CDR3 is CASSLSGTQRNEQFF. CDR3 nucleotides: TGTGCCAGCAGTCTATCCGGGACACAGAGAAATGAGCAGTTCTTC.

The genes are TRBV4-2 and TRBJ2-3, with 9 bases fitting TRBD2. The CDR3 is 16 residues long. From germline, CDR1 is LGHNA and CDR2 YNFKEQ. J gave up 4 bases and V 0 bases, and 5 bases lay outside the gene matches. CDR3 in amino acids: CASSQDGRGGADTQYF. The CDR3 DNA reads TGTGCCAGCAGCCAAGACGGGCGGGGGGGCGCAGATACGCAGTATTTT.

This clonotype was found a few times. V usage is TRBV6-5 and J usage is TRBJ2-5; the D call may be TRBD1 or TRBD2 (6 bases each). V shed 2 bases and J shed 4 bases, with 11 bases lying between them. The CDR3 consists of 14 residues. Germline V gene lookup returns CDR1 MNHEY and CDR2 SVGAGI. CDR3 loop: CASSYERGLETQYF. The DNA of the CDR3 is TGTGCCAGCAGTTACGAACGGGGGCTAGAGACCCAGTACTTC.

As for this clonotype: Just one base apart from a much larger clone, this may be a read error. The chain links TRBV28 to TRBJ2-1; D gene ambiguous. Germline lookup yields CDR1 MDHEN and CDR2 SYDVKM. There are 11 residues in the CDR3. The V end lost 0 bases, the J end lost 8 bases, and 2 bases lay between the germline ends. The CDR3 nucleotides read TGTGCCAGCAGTTTATGGTATGAGCAGTTCTTC. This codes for CASSLWYEQFF.